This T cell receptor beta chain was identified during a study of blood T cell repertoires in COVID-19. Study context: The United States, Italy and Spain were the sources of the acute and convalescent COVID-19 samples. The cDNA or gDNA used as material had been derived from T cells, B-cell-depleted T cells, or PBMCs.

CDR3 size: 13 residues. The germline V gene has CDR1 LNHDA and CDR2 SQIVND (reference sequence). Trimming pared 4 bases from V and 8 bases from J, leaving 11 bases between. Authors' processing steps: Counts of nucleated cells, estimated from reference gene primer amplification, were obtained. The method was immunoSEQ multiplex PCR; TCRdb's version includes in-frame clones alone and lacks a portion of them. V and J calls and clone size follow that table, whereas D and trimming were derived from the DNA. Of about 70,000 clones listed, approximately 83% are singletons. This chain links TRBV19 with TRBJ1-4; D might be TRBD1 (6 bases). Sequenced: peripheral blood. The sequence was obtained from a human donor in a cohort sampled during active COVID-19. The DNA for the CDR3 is TGTGCCAGTAGTAAGGGGACATTCGAAAAACTGTTTTTT. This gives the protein CASSKGTFEKLFF. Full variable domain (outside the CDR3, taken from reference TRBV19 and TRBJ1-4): DGGITQSPKYLFRKEGQNVTLSCEQNLNHDAMYWYRQDPGQGLRLIYYSQIVNDFQKGDIAEGYSVSREKKESFPLTVTSAQKNPTAFYLCASSKGTFEKLFFGSGTQLSVL.